The clone carrying this TCR beta chain has more than one count but fewer than ten. Extracted RNA was reverse transcribed, and the resulting cDNA served as sequencing template. Data came from immunoSEQ multiplex PCR; TCRdb stores just in-frame clones and leaves some out. The table lists 150,000 to 200,000 clones, roughly 60% of them singletons. The data derive from a study of CD8+ T cells in alopecia areata. Germline V CDR1 and CDR2: SGHTA, FQGNSA. CDR3 length: 15 residues. With V trimmed by 5 bases and J by 0 bases, 5 bases remained unmatched. Sample: CD4+ T cells sorted from blood, taken at week 0. The chain employs TRBV7-2 and TRBJ2-7; 9 nucleotides agree with TRBD1. The TCR sequence derives from a human donor with alopecia areata. Here the CDR3 DNA reads TGTGCCAGCAGCGTAACAGGGGGCCACTCCTACGAGCAGTACTTC. Translation gives CASSVTGGHSYEQYF.